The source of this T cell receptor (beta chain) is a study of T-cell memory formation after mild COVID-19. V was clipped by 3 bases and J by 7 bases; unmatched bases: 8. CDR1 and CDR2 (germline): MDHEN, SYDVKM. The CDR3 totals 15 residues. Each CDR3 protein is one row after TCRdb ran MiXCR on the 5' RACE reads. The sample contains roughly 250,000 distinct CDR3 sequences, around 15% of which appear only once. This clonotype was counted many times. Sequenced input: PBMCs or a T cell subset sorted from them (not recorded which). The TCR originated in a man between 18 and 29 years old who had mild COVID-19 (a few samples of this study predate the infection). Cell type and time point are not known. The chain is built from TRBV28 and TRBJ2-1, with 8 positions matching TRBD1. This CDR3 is CASSFPQGATNEQFF. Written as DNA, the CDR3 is TGTGCCAGCAGTTTTCCCCAGGGGGCTACAAATGAGCAGTTCTTC.